These T cell receptor beta chains were read from a single sample in a study of shared clonotypes between healthy human individuals. The protocol was immunoSEQ multiplex PCR, while the TCRdb copy is restricted to in-frame clones and leaves out a portion. The sample comprises approximately 2,000,000 clones, 85% to 95% of which are singletons, and around 0.4% rests with the top ten. Sequencing used naive CD4+ T cells from PBMCs. These receptors came from a man aged 18 to 29 in good health. Some clones in this sample may be carry-over from other donors' samples. Each CDR3 is given with its conserved first and last residue. A D gene is named only where the DNA matches it firmly. Clone size is stated in some rows and not others, as once, few, many or a class when expanded.

clone_size	v_call	d_call	j_call	cdr3_nt	cdr3_aa
-	TRBV27	-	TRBJ1-5	TGTGCCAGCAGCGCACTAACAGGGTCGTATCAGCCCCAGCATTTT	CASSALTGSYQPQHF
once	TRBV5-6	-	TRBJ2-7	TGTGCCAGCAGCTTGGGACTCATGGTGACCTACGAGCAGTACTTC	CASSLGLMVTYEQYF
-	TRBV5-1	-	TRBJ2-7	TGCGCCAGCAGCCCAGGGGGGGTGGTATACGAGCAGTACTTC	CASSPGGVVYEQYF
-	TRBV2	-	TRBJ1-1	TGTGCCAGCAGCCAACCCCGGGGAGAGAACACTGAAGCTTTCTTT	CASSQPRGENTEAFF
-	TRBV25-1	TRBD2	TRBJ2-1	TGTGCCAGCAGTCCCCTTGCGGGGGCCTACAATGAGCAGTTCTTC	CASSPLAGAYNEQFF
-	TRBV19	-	TRBJ2-1	TGTGCCAGTAGTACCCGGGACCCTCGCCACTACAATGAGCAGTTCTTC	CASSTRDPRHYNEQFF
-	TRBV5-1	TRBD2	TRBJ2-1	TGCGCCAGCAGCTTGTCCGGGACTAGCTCCTACAATGAGCAGTTCTTC	CASSLSGTSSYNEQFF
-	TRBV28	-	TRBJ2-1	TGTGCCAGCAGTTTATTCGGCGGGACTGGCAATGAGCAGTTCTTC	CASSLFGGTGNEQFF
-	TRBV4-1	TRBD2	TRBJ2-4	TGCGCCAGCAGCCACGCTAGCGGGAGCACTATTGGCATTCAGTACTTC	CASSHASGSTIGIQYF
-	TRBV7-2	-	TRBJ2-5	TGTGCCAGCAGCTCCGGAGGGAGGAGCGGACAAGAGACCCAGTACTTC	CASSSGGRSGQETQYF
few	TRBV5-1	TRBD1	TRBJ1-4	TGCGCCAGCAGACCCCCAGGGGGTGTAGAGGAAAAACTGTTTTTT	CASRPPGGVEEKLFF
few	TRBV30	TRBD1	TRBJ2-2	TGTGCCTGGAGTGATCAGGGGGCCGGGGAGCTGTTTTTT	CAWSDQGAGELFF
-	TRBV7-3	-	TRBJ1-1	TGTGCCAGCAGCTGGGGGAGGGCCACTGAAGCTTTCTTT	CASSWGRATEAFF
-	TRBV6-5	TRBD2	TRBJ2-1	TGTGCCAGCAGTTACTCACTAGCGGGAGGGTTTGAGCAGTTCTTC	CASSYSLAGGFEQFF
-	TRBV5-4	TRBD2	TRBJ2-7	TGTGCCAGCAGCTTCGGCGGGAGCTCCTACGAGCAGTACTTC	CASSFGGSSYEQYF
-	TRBV11-3	-	TRBJ2-1	TGTGCCAGCAGCTTAGTAGGGGTCGCGGGATCGAGGAATGAGCAGTTCTTC	CASSLVGVAGSRNEQFF
-	TRBV6-5	-	TRBJ2-2	TGTGCCAGCACAGTGGGCAGGGAAAGGACCGGGGAGCTGTTTTTT	CASTVGRERTGELFF
-	TRBV5-6	TRBD2	TRBJ2-3	TGTGCCAGCAGCTTGGTTTTAGCGGGAACAGATACGCAGTATTTT	CASSLVLAGTDTQYF
-	TRBV14	TRBD1	TRBJ1-2	TGTGCCAGCAGCCGGTCGAGGACAGGGTCCTATGGCTACACCTTC	CASSRSRTGSYGYTF
-	TRBV7-3	-	TRBJ1-1	TGTGCCAGCAGCTTATACTCCGCACCTTTTAACACTGAAGCTTTCTTT	CASSLYSAPFNTEAFF
-	TRBV2	-	TRBJ2-5	TGTGCCAGCAGGGGAACGTCCAAGCGGGAGACCCAGTACTTC	CASRGTSKRETQYF
-	TRBV7-3	TRBD2	TRBJ2-1	TGTGCCAGCAGCCCTGCCTTGACTAGCGGGACCGGTTGGTTCTTC	CASSPALTSGTGWFF
-	TRBV6-1	-	TRBJ2-7	TGTGCCAGCAGTGACGCCGCCGGGAGACAGGGCTTCTACGAGCAGTACTTC	CASSDAAGRQGFYEQYF
once	TRBV2	TRBD1	TRBJ2-5	TGTGCCAGCAGGTTTGACAGGGAAGAGACCCAGTACTTC	CASRFDREETQYF
-	TRBV7-2	TRBD2	TRBJ2-1	TGTGCCAGCAGCTCCTGGGGTCTAGCGGGAGGGCCCGGTGAGCAGTTCTTC	CASSSWGLAGGPGEQFF
-	TRBV5-1	-	TRBJ2-7	TGCGCCAGCAGCTTGCAGGTTAACTCCTACGAGCAGTACTTC	CASSLQVNSYEQYF
-	TRBV2	-	TRBJ1-2	TGTGCCAGCAGTGAAGACAGACTCAACTATGGCTACACCTTC	CASSEDRLNYGYTF
-	TRBV5-4	-	TRBJ2-4	TGTGCCAGCAGCTTGGGACAGGTCGGGGGGCGCAACATTCAGTACTTC	CASSLGQVGGRNIQYF
-	TRBV29-1	-	TRBJ1-1	TGCAGCGGATGGGACTTGAACACTGAAGCTTTCTTT	CSGWDLNTEAFF
-	TRBV18	-	TRBJ1-1	TGTGCCAGCTCGCTAGGTATGAACACTGAAGCTTTCTTT	CASSLGMNTEAFF
-	TRBV4-1	-	TRBJ1-2	TGCGCCAGCAGCCGCACACCAGGGATATCAGGCTACACCTTC	CASSRTPGISGYTF
-	TRBV28	TRBD2	TRBJ2-7	TGTGCCAGCAAGGCGGGAGCCTACGAGCAGTACTTC	CASKAGAYEQYF
-	TRBV5-6	-	TRBJ1-1	TGTGCCAGCAGTCCGGCGGTAGCTAATTCATTCACTGAAGCTTTCTTT	CASSPAVANSFTEAFF
-	TRBV21-1	-	TRBJ1-1	TGTGCCAGCAGCGATGCCGGGCGGGAGGGCACTGAAGCTTTCTTT	CASSDAGREGTEAFF
-	TRBV19	-	TRBJ1-2	TGTGCCAGTAGTATAGGCGCAGGTAACTATGGCTACACCTTC	CASSIGAGNYGYTF
-	TRBV10-1	TRBD1	TRBJ2-7	TGCGCCAGCAGTGATTACCGGGACAGGGTTTCGAACTTC	CASSDYRDRVSNF
-	TRBV5-6	-	TRBJ2-3	TGTGCCAGCAGCTTGGAGTTTAGCCAGCGGAGGCAGGATACGCAGTATTTT	CASSLEFSQRRQDTQYF
-	TRBV4-2	-	TRBJ1-3	TGTGCCAGCAGCCAAGCATCGGGCGGGAGTAGAAACACCATATATTTT	CASSQASGGSRNTIYF
-	TRBV18	-	TRBJ2-5	TGTGCCAGCTCCGCAATCCGGGCAGAGACCCAGTACTTC	CASSAIRAETQYF
-	TRBV28	-	TRBJ1-2	TGTGCCAGCAGTTCCCCGGGGGAGGGGCCGCGCTATGGCTACACCTTC	CASSSPGEGPRYGYTF
-	TRBV5-1	-	TRBJ2-1	TGCGCCAGCAGCTTACCCGACGGGTCCTACAATGAGCAGTTCTTC	CASSLPDGSYNEQFF
-	TRBV9	-	TRBJ2-3	TGTGCCAGCAGCGTAGATAGTACAGATACGCAGTATTTT	CASSVDSTDTQYF
once	TRBV6-5	TRBD1	TRBJ1-1	TGTGCCAGCAGTTACGGGACAGTAGCTGAAGCTTTCTTT	CASSYGTVAEAFF
-	TRBV14	-	TRBJ2-7	TGTGCCAGCAGCCAAGAACCGGTCGGGTCCTACGAGCAGTACTTC	CASSQEPVGSYEQYF
-	TRBV28	-	TRBJ2-5	TGTGCCAGCAGTTTTGGTCCAGAGACCCAGTACTTC	CASSFGPETQYF
-	TRBV18	-	TRBJ1-1	TGTGCCAGCTCACCGGGCGCTGAAGCTTTCTTT	CASSPGAEAFF
-	TRBV15	-	TRBJ2-3	TGTGCCACCAGCAGAGTTGACAGGAGCACAGATACGCAGTATTTT	CATSRVDRSTDTQYF
-	TRBV28	TRBD1	TRBJ2-4	TGTGCCAGCAGTCCGGGACAGGGCGGCAAAAACATTCAGTACTTC	CASSPGQGGKNIQYF
-	TRBV9	-	TRBJ2-1	TGTGCCAGCAGCGTAGGGGACTTAAACAATGAGCAGTTCTTC	CASSVGDLNNEQFF
few	TRBV30	-	TRBJ1-1	TGTGCCTGGAGTCGCAGGGGACCGACCGAAGCTTTCTTT	CAWSRRGPTEAFF
-	TRBV15	-	TRBJ1-2	TGTGCCACCAGCAGGGGATCCTATGGCTACACCTTC	CATSRGSYGYTF
-	TRBV28	-	TRBJ1-5	TGTGCCAGCAGTCCCCGGACAACGTTTAGCAATCAGCCCCAGCATTTT	CASSPRTTFSNQPQHF
-	TRBV25-1	TRBD1	TRBJ2-7	TGTGCCAGCTCATTCGGACAGGGGAGAAGCGAGCAGTACTTC	CASSFGQGRSEQYF
-	TRBV18	-	TRBJ2-3	TGTGCCAGCTCACCCCGGAGGGAGGCCACAGATACGCAGTATTTT	CASSPRREATDTQYF
-	TRBV19	-	TRBJ1-2	TGTGCCAGTAGTATAGATCTTGGAGGGAGATTAAGCTATGGCTACACCTTC	CASSIDLGGRLSYGYTF